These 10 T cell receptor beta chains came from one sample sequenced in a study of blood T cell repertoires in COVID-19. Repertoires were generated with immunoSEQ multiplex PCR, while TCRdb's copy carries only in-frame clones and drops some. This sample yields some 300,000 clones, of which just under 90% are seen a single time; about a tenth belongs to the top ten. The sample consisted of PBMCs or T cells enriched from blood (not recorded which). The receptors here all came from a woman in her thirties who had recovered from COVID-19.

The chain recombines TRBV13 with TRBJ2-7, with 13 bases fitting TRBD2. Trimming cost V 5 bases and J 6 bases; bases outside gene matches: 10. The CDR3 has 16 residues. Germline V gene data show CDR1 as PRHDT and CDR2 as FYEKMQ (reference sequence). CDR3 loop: CASSLGLAGEFAEQYF. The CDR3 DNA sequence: TGTGCCAGCAGCCTTGGACTAGCGGGAGAATTTGCCGAGCAGTACTTC.

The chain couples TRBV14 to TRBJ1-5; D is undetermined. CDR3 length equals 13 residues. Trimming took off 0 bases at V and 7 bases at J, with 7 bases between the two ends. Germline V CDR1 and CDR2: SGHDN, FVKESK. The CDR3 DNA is TGTGCCAGCAGCCAAGATCCGCGGCAGCCCCAGCATTTT. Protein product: CASSQDPRQPQHF.

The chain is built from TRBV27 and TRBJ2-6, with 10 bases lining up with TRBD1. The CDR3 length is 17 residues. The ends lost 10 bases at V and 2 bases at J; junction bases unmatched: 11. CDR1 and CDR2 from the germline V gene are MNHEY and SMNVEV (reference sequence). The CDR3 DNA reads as TGTGCCACCGCCCCCGGGACAGGGGATCCTGGGGCCAACGTCCTGACTTTC. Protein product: CATAPGTGDPGANVLTF.

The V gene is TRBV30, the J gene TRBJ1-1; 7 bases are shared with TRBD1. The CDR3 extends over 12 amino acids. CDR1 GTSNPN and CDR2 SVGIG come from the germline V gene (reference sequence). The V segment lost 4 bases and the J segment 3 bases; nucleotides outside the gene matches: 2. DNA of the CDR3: TGTGCCTGGAATCAGGGGGACACTGAAGCTTTCTTT. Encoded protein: CAWNQGDTEAFF.

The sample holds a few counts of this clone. The CDR3: CAISGFPGQRLEKGEAFF. The DNA for the CDR3 is TGTGCCATCAGTGGATTCCCGGGACAGCGGTTAGAGAAAGGTGAAGCTTTCTTT. V gene TRBV10-3 combines with J gene TRBJ1-1; 7 bases fit TRBD1. CDR1 is ENHRY, CDR2 SYGVKD, per germline. V was clipped by 4 bases and J by 7 bases; unmatched bases: 21. The CDR3 covers 18 residues.

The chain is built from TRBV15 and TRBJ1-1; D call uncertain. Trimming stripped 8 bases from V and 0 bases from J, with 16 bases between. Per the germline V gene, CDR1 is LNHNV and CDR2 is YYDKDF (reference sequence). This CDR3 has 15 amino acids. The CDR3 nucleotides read TGTGCCACCGGCACCTCACAGAACATGAACACTGAAGCTTTCTTT. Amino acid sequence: CATGTSQNMNTEAFF.

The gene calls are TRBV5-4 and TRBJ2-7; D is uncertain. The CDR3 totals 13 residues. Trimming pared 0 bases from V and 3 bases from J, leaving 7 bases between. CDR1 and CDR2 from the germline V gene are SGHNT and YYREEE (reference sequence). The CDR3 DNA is TGTGCCAGCAGCTTGGTTCCAGGCTACGAGCAGTACTTC. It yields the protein CASSLVPGYEQYF. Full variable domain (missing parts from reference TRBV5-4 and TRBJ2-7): ETGVTQSPTHLIKTRGQQVTLRCSSQSGHNTVSWYQQALGQGPQFIFQYYREEENGRGNFPPRFSGLQFPNYSSELNVNALELDDSALYLCASSLVPGYEQYFGPGTRLTVT.

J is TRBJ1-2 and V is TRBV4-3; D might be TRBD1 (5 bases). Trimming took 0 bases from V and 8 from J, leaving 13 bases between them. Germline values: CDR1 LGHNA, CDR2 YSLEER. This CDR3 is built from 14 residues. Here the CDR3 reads CASSQEPGRRGYTF. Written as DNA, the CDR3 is TGCGCCAGCAGCCAAGAACCAGGGCGCAGAGGCTACACCTTC.

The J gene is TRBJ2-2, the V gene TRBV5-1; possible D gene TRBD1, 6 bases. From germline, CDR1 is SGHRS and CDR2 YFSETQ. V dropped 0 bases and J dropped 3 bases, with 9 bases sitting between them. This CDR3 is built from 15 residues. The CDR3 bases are TGCGCCAGCAGCTTGGGGGGGCATTACACCGGGGAGCTGTTTTTT. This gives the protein CASSLGGHYTGELFF.

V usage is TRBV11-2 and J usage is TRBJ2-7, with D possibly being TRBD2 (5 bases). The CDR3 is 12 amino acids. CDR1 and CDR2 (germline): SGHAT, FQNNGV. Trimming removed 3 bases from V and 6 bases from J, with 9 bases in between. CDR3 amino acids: CASSFREGEQYF. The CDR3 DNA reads TGTGCCAGCAGCTTTCGGGAAGGCGAGCAGTACTTC.